This T cell receptor beta chain was profiled in a study of OX40 agonist ivuxolimab in advanced cancers. The protocol was immunoSEQ multiplex PCR, while the TCRdb copy is restricted to in-frame clones and leaves out a portion. Of around 69,000 clones detected, approximately 82% appear once; the ten largest clones hold around 1.6%. Trimming at V came to 5 bases and at J to 6 bases, leaving 12 bases not matched to a gene. In germline, CDR1 is SGHTA, CDR2 FQGNSA. The CDR3 has 16 residues. General study results and limits: Some of the lowest clonal expansion was seen in partial responders at 0.1-3.0 mg/kg.

This clone was found once. Its antigen is unknown. This material consisted of CD4+ or CD8+ T cells sorted from blood, taken in a trial of the OX40 agonist ivuxolimab. This clonotype was sampled from an adult with an advanced solid tumor such as melanoma, head and neck, liver or kidney cancer. The chain links TRBV7-2 to TRBJ2-7; TRBD2 agrees at 11 bases. CDR3 protein: CASSLGTSGGGGEQYF. The CDR3, as DNA: TGTGCCAGCAGCCTCGGGACTAGCGGAGGGGGGGGCGAGCAGTACTTC.